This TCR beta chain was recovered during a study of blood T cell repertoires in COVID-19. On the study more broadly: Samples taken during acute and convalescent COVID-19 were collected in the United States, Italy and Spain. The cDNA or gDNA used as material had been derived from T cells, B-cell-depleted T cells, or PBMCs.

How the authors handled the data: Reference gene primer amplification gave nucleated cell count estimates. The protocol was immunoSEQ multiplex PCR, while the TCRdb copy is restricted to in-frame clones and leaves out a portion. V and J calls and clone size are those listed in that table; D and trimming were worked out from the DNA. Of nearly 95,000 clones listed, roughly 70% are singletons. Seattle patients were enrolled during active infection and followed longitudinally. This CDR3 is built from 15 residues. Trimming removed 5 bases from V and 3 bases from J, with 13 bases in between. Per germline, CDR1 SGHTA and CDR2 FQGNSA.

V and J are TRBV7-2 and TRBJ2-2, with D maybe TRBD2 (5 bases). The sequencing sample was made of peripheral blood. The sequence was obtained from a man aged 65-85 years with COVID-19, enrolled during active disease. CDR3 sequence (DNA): TGTGCCAGCAGCCGGAGCGGACTTTACACCGGGGAGCTGTTTTTT. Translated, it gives CASSRSGLYTGELFF. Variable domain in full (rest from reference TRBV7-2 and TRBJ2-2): GAGVSQSPSNKVTEKGKDVELRCDPISGHTALYWYRQSLGQGLEFLIYFQGNSAPDKSGLPSDRFSAERTGGSVSTLTIQRTQQEDSAVYLCASSRSGLYTGELFFGEGSRLTVL.